The 11 T cell receptor beta chains below were found in one sample sequenced in a study of neurological immune-mediated disorders (dated by TCRdb to the late 2010s). To prepare the library, 5' RACE was applied. Instrument used: Illumina HiSeq 2500. TCRdb reprocessed the public reads (quality trimming at Q25 with fastp, clone calling with MiXCR) and kept in-frame beta chains. Each entry merges the rows of one CDR3 protein and shows their most common DNA and genes. In all, the sample holds approximately 65,000 distinct CDR3 sequences, and about 5.2% of those were seen once. The ten most abundant clones make up about 5.3% of the sample. The sequenced sample was PBMCs. The receptors stem from a human donor with multiple sclerosis. The donor label of this sample is uncertain.

This clonotype was found many times. The chain combines TRBV5-1 with TRBJ2-7; 7 nucleotides align to TRBD1. Trimming took 4 bases from V and 7 from J; bases not matched to a gene: 11. The germline V gene encodes CDR1 SGHRS and CDR2 YFSETQ. The CDR3 contains 14 residues. CDR3 nucleotide sequence: TGCGCCAGCAGCGTCGGACAGGTGCAAGGGGAGCAGTACTTC. Translation: CASSVGQVQGEQYF.

This clonotype was seen many times. DNA of the CDR3: TGTGCCAGCAGCCAATACCTGGGGGTAGATACGCAGTATTTT. This translates into CASSQYLGVDTQYF. The chain links TRBV7-3 to TRBJ2-3, with D perhaps assigned TRBD1 or TRBD2 (5 bases each). CDR3 size: 14 residues. From germline, CDR1 is SGHTA and CDR2 FQGTGA. V was clipped by 5 bases and J by 5 bases, with 14 bases between them.

This clonotype occurred many times. The J gene is TRBJ2-2, the V gene TRBV5-6; D perhaps matches TRBD1 (5 bases). V gave up 4 bases and J gave up 6 bases, with 10 bases separating them. The germline CDR1 and CDR2 sequences are SGHDT and YYEEEE. The CDR3 extends over 13 amino acids. The CDR3 DNA follows: TGTGCCAGCAGCATGACAGACCCCGGGGAGCTGTTTTTT. Its protein product is CASSMTDPGELFF.

The table lists this clonotype with many counts. The rearrangement uses TRBV20-1 and TRBJ1-1; 10 bases map to TRBD1. In germline, CDR1 is DFQATT, CDR2 SNEGSKA (reference sequence). V shed 0 bases, J shed 10 bases, and the junction held 11 bases outside the gene matches. CDR3 length: 15 amino acids. The CDR3 loop is CSARDLTGTGVGAFF. DNA for the CDR3: TGCAGTGCTAGAGACCTTACGGGGACAGGGGTTGGAGCTTTCTTT.

There are many counts of this clonotype. This chain uses TRBV20-1 with TRBJ1-6; D may be TRBD1 (6 bases). Trimming removed 6 bases at V and 7 bases at J, with 16 bases between. Germline V lookup: CDR1 DFQATT, CDR2 SNEGSKA (reference sequence). The CDR3 is 14 amino acids. For the CDR3, the DNA is TGCAGTGCGCTTACAGGGTCTTTGAATTCACCCCTCCACTTT. This translates into CSALTGSLNSPLHF.

This clonotype appeared many times. This chain uses TRBV10-1 with TRBJ2-3, with 11 positions matching TRBD2. The germline V gene encodes CDR1 WNHNN and CDR2 SYGVQD (reference sequence). Unmatched junction bases numbered 12, after V lost 3 bases and J lost 4 bases. CDR3 size: 18 residues. Written as DNA, the CDR3 is TGCGCCAGCAGTGATAGGGGCATGACTAGCGGGAATGCAGATACGCAGTATTTT. Translation gives CASSDRGMTSGNADTQYF.

At least ten counts were recorded for this clonotype. The rearrangement joins TRBV5-1 to TRBJ2-5; D gene unclear. Germline values: CDR1 SGHRS, CDR2 YFSETQ. CDR3 length: 13 amino acids. Trimming left V 1 base short and J 5 bases short, with 9 bases between. The CDR3 nucleotides read TGCGCCAGCAGCTTGCCATGGTCGGAGACCCAGTACTTC. Its protein product is CASSLPWSETQYF.

This clonotype was observed many times. V is TRBV6-6 and J is TRBJ2-2, with a weak D call TRBD1 (6 bases). Trimming took 2 bases from V and 13 from J, leaving 26 bases between them. CDR1 and CDR2 from the germline V gene are MNHNY and SVGAGI (reference sequence). This CDR3 is built from 17 residues. DNA for the CDR3: TGTGCCAGCAGTTACGGGGGATGGGGGCCTAGTGATGGTGTGCTGTTTTTT. The encoded protein is CASSYGGWGPSDGVLFF.

In its sample, this clonotype was seen many times. The rearrangement uses TRBV18 and TRBJ2-1, with 9 bases aligning to TRBD1. The V segment lost 7 bases and the J segment 4 bases; nucleotides outside the gene matches: 11. The CDR3 length is 16 residues. CDR1 is KGHSH, CDR2 LQKENI, per germline. The CDR3 protein is CASWGRGTGMYNEQFF. DNA of the CDR3: TGTGCCAGCTGGGGACGCGGGACAGGGATGTACAATGAGCAGTTCTTC.

This sequence joins TRBV20-1 and TRBJ2-7, with D perhaps matching TRBD2 (5 bases). Per germline, CDR1 DFQATT and CDR2 SNEGSKA (reference sequence). The CDR3 covers 12 residues. Trimming took 4 bases from V and 2 from J, leaving 9 bases between them. Here the CDR3 DNA reads TGCAGTGCTAAGGTGAGGGCCTACGAGCAGTACTTC. Encoded protein: CSAKVRAYEQYF.

This clonotype has at least ten counts. This sequence joins TRBV27 and TRBJ1-1; 7 bases are a match to TRBD1. Germline V gene data show CDR1 as MNHEY and CDR2 as SMNVEV (reference sequence). Trimming took 6 bases from V and 3 from J; bases not matched to a gene: 19. This CDR3 spans 18 amino acids. In DNA form, the CDR3 reads TGTGCCAGCAGACGACGACAGGGCTCAAATTTCGGGGACACTGAAGCTTTCTTT. It encodes CASRRRQGSNFGDTEAFF.